This TCR beta chain was recorded in a study of blood T cell repertoires in COVID-19. Study information: Italy, Spain and the United States were the sources of the convalescent and acute COVID-19 samples. In each case, the material was cDNA or gDNA derived from T cells, B-cell-depleted T cells, or PBMCs.

Per the authors' pipeline: Amplification of reference gene primers provided the estimated nucleated cell counts. Clones were sequenced by immunoSEQ multiplex PCR, and TCRdb holds only the in-frame ones, with some missing. The V and J calls and the clone size are those of that table, but D and trimming were determined from the DNA. Counted here are 100,000 or so clones, about 88% occurring once; the ten biggest clones make up 2% to 2.5%. The CDR3 contains 15 residues. Germline lookup yields CDR1 SGHTA and CDR2 FQGNSA. V shed 5 bases, J shed 3 bases, and the junction held 7 bases outside the gene matches.

Sample: peripheral blood. V and J are TRBV7-2 and TRBJ2-1; TRBD2 agrees at 7 bases. The origin of this receptor is a human donor in a cohort sampled during active COVID-19. CDR3 region: CASSQTGGYYNEQFF. DNA of the CDR3: TGTGCCAGCAGCCAGACGGGGGGTTACTACAATGAGCAGTTCTTC.